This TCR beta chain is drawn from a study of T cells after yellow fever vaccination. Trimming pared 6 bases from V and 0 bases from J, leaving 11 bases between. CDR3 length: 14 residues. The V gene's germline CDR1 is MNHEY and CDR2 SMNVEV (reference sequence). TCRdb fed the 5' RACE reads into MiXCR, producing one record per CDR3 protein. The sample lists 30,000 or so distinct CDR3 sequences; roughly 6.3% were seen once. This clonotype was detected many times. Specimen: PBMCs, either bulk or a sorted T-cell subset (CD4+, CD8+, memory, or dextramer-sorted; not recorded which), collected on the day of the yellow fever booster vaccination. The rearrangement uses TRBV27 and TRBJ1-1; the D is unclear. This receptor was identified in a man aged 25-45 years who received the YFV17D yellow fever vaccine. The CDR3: CASRPRSVNTEAFF. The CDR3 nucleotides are TGTGCCAGCAGACCCAGGAGTGTGAACACTGAAGCTTTCTTT.